This T cell receptor beta chain was obtained from a study of PD-1 blockade in classical Hodgkin lymphoma. CDR3 length equals 15 residues. V dropped 5 bases and J dropped 2 bases, with 16 bases sitting between them. Germline CDR1 reads MNHNY; CDR2 reads SVGAGI (reference sequence). Produced via immunoSEQ multiplex PCR; TCRdb's table is partial and in-frame only. The sample shows about 10,000 clones, about 80% of them seen only once. All trial patients relapsed after autologous stem cell transplantation. The study, taken as a whole, reports: The baseline diversity of complete responders showed similarity to that of newly diagnosed patients.

As to this clone: As yet, its antigen is unknown.

This receptor was obtained from a human donor with classical Hodgkin lymphoma. The starting material was peripheral blood mononuclear cells (PBMCs), obtained at baseline. This chain connects TRBV6-6 to TRBJ2-7; D might be TRBD1 (6 bases). Here the CDR3 DNA reads TGTGCCAGCAGTGCCCCCCGACAGGCTACCTACGAGCAGTACTTC. It yields the protein CASSAPRQATYEQYF.